What follows is one T cell receptor beta chain and its context. Its target is not known. Generated by immunoSEQ multiplex PCR, the TCRdb table keeps only in-frame clones and is missing some. The repertoire has some 2.3 million clones, approximately 95% of them found once; the top ten carry approximately 0.4%. Trimming stripped 1 base from V and 1 base from J, with 20 bases between. The length of the CDR3 is 19 residues. Germline CDR1 and CDR2: SEHNR and FQNEAQ (reference sequence). This sample is drawn from a study of shared clonotypes between healthy human individuals. Study-wide results and limits: Estimated richness values were generally larger in naive subsets than in memory subsets.

The specimen sequenced was naive CD4+ T cells from PBMCs. Stated subset: CD45RA+ positively selected. The clonotype originates from a man in his late teens or twenties in good health. Some clones in this sample may be carry-over from other donors' samples. The chain employs TRBV7-9 and TRBJ1-5, with a weak D call TRBD1 (6 bases). CDR3 loop: CASSLGRVGGSRSNQPQHF. CDR3 nucleotides: TGTGCCAGCAGCTTAGGGCGGGTAGGGGGTTCAAGGAGCAATCAGCCCCAGCATTTT.